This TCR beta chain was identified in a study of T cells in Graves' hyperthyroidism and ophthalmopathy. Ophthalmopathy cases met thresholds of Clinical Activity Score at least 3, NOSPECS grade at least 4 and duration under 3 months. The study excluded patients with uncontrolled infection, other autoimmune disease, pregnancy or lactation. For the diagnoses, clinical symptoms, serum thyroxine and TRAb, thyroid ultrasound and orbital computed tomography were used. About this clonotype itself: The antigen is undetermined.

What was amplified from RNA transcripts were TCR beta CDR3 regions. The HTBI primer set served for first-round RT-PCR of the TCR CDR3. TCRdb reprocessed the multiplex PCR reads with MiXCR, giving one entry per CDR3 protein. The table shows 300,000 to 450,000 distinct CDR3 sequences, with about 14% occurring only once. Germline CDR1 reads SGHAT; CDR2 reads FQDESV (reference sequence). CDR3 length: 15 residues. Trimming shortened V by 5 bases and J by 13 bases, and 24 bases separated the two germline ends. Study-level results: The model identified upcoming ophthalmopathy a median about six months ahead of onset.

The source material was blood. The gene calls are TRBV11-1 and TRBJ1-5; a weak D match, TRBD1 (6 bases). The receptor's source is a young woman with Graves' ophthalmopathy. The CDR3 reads CASSRLAGGKDTQHF. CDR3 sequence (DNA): TGTGCCAGCAGCAGACTAGCGGGGGGCAAAGATACGCAGCATTTT.